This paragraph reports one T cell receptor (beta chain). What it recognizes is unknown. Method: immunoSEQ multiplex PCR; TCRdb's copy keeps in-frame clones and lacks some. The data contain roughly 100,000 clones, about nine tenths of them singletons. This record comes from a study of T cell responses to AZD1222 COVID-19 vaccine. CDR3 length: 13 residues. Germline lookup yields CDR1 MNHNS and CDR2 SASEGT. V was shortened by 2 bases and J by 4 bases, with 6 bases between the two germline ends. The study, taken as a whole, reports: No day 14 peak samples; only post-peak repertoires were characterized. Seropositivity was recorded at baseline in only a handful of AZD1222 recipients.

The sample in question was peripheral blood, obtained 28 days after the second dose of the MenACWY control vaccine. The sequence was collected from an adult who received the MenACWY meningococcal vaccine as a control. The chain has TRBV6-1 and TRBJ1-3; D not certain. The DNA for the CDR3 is TGTGCCAGCAGTGAACAGCCAGGAAACACCATATATTTT. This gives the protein CASSEQPGNTIYF.